This passage covers 3 T cell receptor beta chains from one sample sequenced in a study of T-cell reconstitution after alpha-beta-depleted transplantation in children. TCRbeta library construction was performed incorporating unique molecular identifiers. TCRdb recomputed calls from the PCR reads with MiXCR, one row per CDR3 protein. The table has about 150,000 distinct CDR3 sequences, approximately 10% seen once; the top ten hold less than 15%. The sequenced sample was PBMCs, obtained before TCRalphabeta/CD19-depleted stem cell transplant. These receptors originate from a boy between 2 and 10 years old with acute myeloid leukemia, due to receive a stem cell transplant.

On this clonotype itself: This may be a read error: a much more frequent sequence differs by one nucleotide. V usage is TRBV20-1 and J usage is TRBJ2-7, with D uncertain. Germline lookup yields CDR1 DFQATT and CDR2 SNEGSKA (reference sequence). CDR3 length: 15 residues. CDR3 region: CSAGFQRATRYDQYF. In DNA, the CDR3 is TGCAGTGCTGGCTTTCAGCGAGCTACGAGGTACGACCAGTACTTC.

This clonotype has at least ten counts. The chain links TRBV4-2 to TRBJ2-2; 8 bases are shared with TRBD2. This CDR3 is 15 amino acids long. J gave up 1 base and V 7 bases, and 5 bases lay outside the gene matches. Germline V gene lookup returns CDR1 LGHNA and CDR2 YNFKEQ. DNA for the CDR3: TGTGCCAGCACAGGCGGGGGGCGGAACACCGGGGAGCTGTTTTTT. Protein sequence: CASTGGGRNTGELFF.

This clonotype has a count of ten or more. The CDR3 DNA sequence: TGTGCCAGCAGCTTAGCGAGGACTAGCGGGGTCTCCTACAATGAGCAGTTCTTC. It is translated as CASSLARTSGVSYNEQFF. J is TRBJ2-1 and V is TRBV7-2, with 12 bases identical to TRBD2. Germline CDR1 and CDR2: SGHTA and FQGNSA. V trimming: 0 bases; J trimming: 0 bases; junction bases outside the gene matches: 3. This CDR3 has 18 residues.